The clone carrying this T cell receptor (beta chain) was counted many times. The antigen is not known. Time point reported: newly diagnosed GD, antithyroid drugs for less than 3 months. PBMCs provided the RNA from which the TCR library was made. The CDR3 sequence is 16 residues long. The germline CDR1 and CDR2 sequences are MNHEY and SVGAGI. Trimming pared 2 bases from V and 2 bases from J, leaving 13 bases between. The sample belongs to a study of regulatory T cells in long-lasting Graves disease. The study's findings and limits: Persistent-disease Graves' patients showed less TCR diversity than new cases.

Assembly of TCR beta libraries relied on iRepertoire HTBI primers together with Arm-PCR of CDR3 regions. TCRdb passed the multiplex PCR reads through MiXCR, listing each CDR3 protein once. The sample lists about 200,000 distinct CDR3 sequences; approximately 18% were seen once. The same sample was also studied in work on T cells in Graves' hyperthyroidism and ophthalmopathy. In that study: Absence of ophthalmopathy progression within 18 months defined stable Graves' hyperthyroidism. First-round RT-PCR with HTBI primers amplified the TCR CDR3 region.

The material sequenced was peripheral blood mononuclear cells (PBMCs), taken at new diagnosis, from a patient treated with antithyroid drugs. This receptor was identified in a woman in her twenties or thirties with Graves disease. This chain connects TRBV6-5 to TRBJ2-1, with D perhaps matching TRBD1 (6 bases). CDR3 amino acids: CASSYDRPGAYNEQFF. The CDR3 DNA is TGTGCCAGCAGTTACGATAGGCCAGGGGCCTACAATGAGCAGTTCTTC.